This is a list of T cell receptor beta chains from one sample in a study of T cell changes during pregnancy in multiple sclerosis. Repertoires were generated with immunoSEQ multiplex PCR, while TCRdb's copy carries only in-frame clones and drops some. This table has approximately 65,000 clones, approximately 91% appearing once. The source was CD4+ T cells from peripheral blood mononuclear cells, collected in the first trimester of pregnancy. These receptors all come from a female donor with multiple sclerosis, enrolled in a pregnancy study. Both conserved end residues are part of each CDR3. Fields, in order: J gene, clone size, D gene, CDR3 length, V gene, CDR3 DNA, CDR3 protein. A D gene is named only where the DNA matches it firmly. The size of a clone is reported for some rows only, either as once, few or many, or as a class for expanded clones.

TRBJ1-2	.	.	14	TRBV7-8	TGTGCCAGCAGCTTAGGTGTTTCCAGGGGTGGCTACACCTTC	CASSLGVSRGGYTF
TRBJ1-3	.	.	13	TRBV7-2	TGTGCCAGCACCTCCCGGCCCCAGGGCACCATATATTTT	CASTSRPQGTIYF
TRBJ2-3	.	TRBD2	15	TRBV7-3	TGTGCCAGCAGCTTTATGGGGGGGGGCACAGATACGCAGTATTTT	CASSFMGGGTDTQYF
TRBJ2-1	.	TRBD1	14	TRBV30	TGTGCCTGGGATACAGGGGGTTCCTACAATGAGCAGTTCTTC	CAWDTGGSYNEQFF
TRBJ1-3	.	.	9	TRBV6-4	TGTGTCGGTGGAAACACCATATATTTT	CVGGNTIYF
TRBJ1-2	.	TRBD1	15	TRBV5-1	TGCGCCAGCAGCCCGGGACAGCGAATGAACTATGGCTACACCTTC	CASSPGQRMNYGYTF
TRBJ2-7	.	.	14	TRBV9	TGTGCCAGCAGCGTAGCGGCCCTCGGGTACGAGCAGTACTTC	CASSVAALGYEQYF
TRBJ2-3	.	TRBD2	16	TRBV6-1	TGTGCCAGCAGTGAACTAGCGGGGGGGCCAGGGGATACGCAGTATTTT	CASSELAGGPGDTQYF
TRBJ2-1	.	TRBD2	14	TRBV10-3	TGTGCCATCAGTACGACTAGCCCCTACAATGAGCAGTTCTTC	CAISTTSPYNEQFF
TRBJ1-6	.	TRBD1	16	TRBV15	TGTGCCACCAGCAGAGATCCGGGACAGGGATATTCACCCCTCCACTTT	CATSRDPGQGYSPLHF
TRBJ2-7	.	.	16	TRBV18	TGTGCCAGCTCACCGGAGGTAGCGTTCACTTCCTACGAGCAGTACTTC	CASSPEVAFTSYEQYF
TRBJ2-5	.	.	17	TRBV4-1	TGCGCCAGCAGCCAAGACCCCCCCCGGAGTCTTGGGGAGACCCAGTACTTC	CASSQDPPRSLGETQYF
TRBJ1-2	once	TRBD1	17	TRBV4-1	TGCGCCAGCAGCCAGAACCAAGGACAGGGGGCTAACTATGGCTACACCTTC	CASSQNQGQGANYGYTF
TRBJ2-3	.	TRBD2	13	TRBV19	TGTGCCAGTAGGCTACTAGCGTCAGATACGCAGTATTTT	CASRLLASDTQYF
TRBJ2-6	.	.	15	TRBV7-3	TGTGCCAGCAGCTTAATTCACTCTGGGGCCAACGTCCTGACTTTC	CASSLIHSGANVLTF
TRBJ1-2	.	.	17	TRBV27	TGTGCCAGCAGTTCCTTAAGGACAGCGCAACTGAACTATGGCTACACCTTC	CASSSLRTAQLNYGYTF
TRBJ1-1	.	.	16	TRBV15	TGTGCCACCAGCAGAGTCAGGGGCCGTATATGGACTGAAGCTTTCTTT	CATSRVRGRIWTEAFF
TRBJ2-5	.	.	15	TRBV7-3	TGTGCCAGCAGCTTAGATCCGTGGGCGGGAGAGACCCAGTACTTC	CASSLDPWAGETQYF
TRBJ1-2	.	.	15	TRBV7-3	TGTGCCAGCAGCTTAACGGCAGCAGGGGTCTATGGCTACACCTTC	CASSLTAAGVYGYTF
TRBJ2-5	.	.	13	TRBV12-5	TGTGCTAGTGGTTTGGTAGTGCAGGAGACCCAGTACTTC	CASGLVVQETQYF
TRBJ2-5	.	TRBD2	17	TRBV7-3	TGTGCCAGCAGCTTAGGCCTAGCGGGGGTACATGCGGAGACCCAGTACTTC	CASSLGLAGVHAETQYF
TRBJ2-3	.	TRBD1	15	TRBV9	TGTGCCAGCAGCCCAAGGGGGCACGGCACAGATACGCAGTATTTT	CASSPRGHGTDTQYF
TRBJ2-1	.	.	15	TRBV11-2	TGTGCCAGCAGCCAGGGGAGGGGGGGCTTCAATGAGCAGTTCTTC	CASSQGRGGFNEQFF
TRBJ1-5	.	.	13	TRBV6-6	TGTGCCAGCAGTTATAGGGGGAATCAGCCCCAGCATTTT	CASSYRGNQPQHF
TRBJ2-3	.	TRBD2	17	TRBV4-1	TGCGCCAGCAGCCGGGGAGGACTAGCGGGGGCCACAGATACGCAGTATTTT	CASSRGGLAGATDTQYF
TRBJ2-3	.	TRBD2	15	TRBV5-1	TGCGCCAGCAGCTTTTTAGCGGGGAGCACAGATACGCAGTATTTT	CASSFLAGSTDTQYF
TRBJ2-7	.	TRBD1	14	TRBV7-3	TGTGCCAGCAGCCTCCAGGGGGCCGGTTACGAGCAGTACTTC	CASSLQGAGYEQYF
TRBJ2-5	.	.	12	TRBV2	TGTGCCTCCTCGGCGGGTCAAGAGACCCAGTACTTC	CASSAGQETQYF
TRBJ2-2	.	.	15	TRBV11-3	TGTGCCAGCAGCGAAACAGGGCTGAACACCGGGGAGCTGTTTTTT	CASSETGLNTGELFF
TRBJ1-2	.	TRBD1	13	TRBV18	TGTGCCAGCTCAGTGGGGACAGGATATGGCTACACCTTC	CASSVGTGYGYTF
TRBJ1-3	.	TRBD1	16	TRBV5-4	TGTGCCAGCAGCTCGCGACAGGGACCCCCTGGAAACACCATATATTTT	CASSSRQGPPGNTIYF
TRBJ2-5	.	.	14	TRBV10-3	TGTGCCATCAGTGAGTCGACTAGATCAAGGACCCAGTACTTC	CAISESTRSRTQYF
TRBJ1-1	.	.	14	TRBV5-3	TGTGCCAGAAGCTTCGACAGAATGAACACTGAAGCTTTCTTT	CARSFDRMNTEAFF
TRBJ2-7	.	.	13	TRBV6-1	TGTGCCAGCAACCCCAGGGTTTCGTACGAGCAGTACTTC	CASNPRVSYEQYF
TRBJ2-2	.	TRBD1	14	TRBV10-2	TGCGCCAGCCGATTGACAGGGAATGCCGGGGAGCTGTTTTTT	CASRLTGNAGELFF
TRBJ1-2	.	TRBD1	15	TRBV27	TGTGCCAGCAGTTTCGGGGACAGGGGGCTTTATGGCTACACCTTC	CASSFGDRGLYGYTF
TRBJ2-1	.	TRBD1	14	TRBV5-5	TGTGCCAGCAGTTTTACAGGGGGGCCGCCAGGGCAGTTCTTC	CASSFTGGPPGQFF
TRBJ1-1	.	TRBD1	17	TRBV7-2	TGTGCCAGCAGCTCTCCGGACAGGGGGCAAAGTAAAACTGAAGCTTTCTTT	CASSSPDRGQSKTEAFF
TRBJ1-3	.	.	12	TRBV7-2	TGTGCCAGCAGCCCGGTTCGGGACACCATATATTTT	CASSPVRDTIYF
TRBJ1-5	.	.	17	TRBV21-1	TGTGCCAGCAGCAAAGACAGGGCAGAGATATCCCATCAGCCCCAGCATTTT	CASSKDRAEISHQPQHF
TRBJ2-3	.	TRBD2	15	TRBV6-5	TGTGCCAGCAGTTACACTAGCGGGGGTGTAGATACGCAGTATTTT	CASSYTSGGVDTQYF
TRBJ2-7	once	TRBD1	13	TRBV12-5	TGTGCTAGTGGTAGGACAGGGAGTAACGAGCAGTACTTC	CASGRTGSNEQYF
TRBJ1-2	once	.	15	TRBV5-4	TGTGCCAGCAGCTTGTCGGGGAGGGTCAACTATGGCTACACCTTC	CASSLSGRVNYGYTF
TRBJ1-1	.	.	13	TRBV7-3	TGTGCCAGCAGCTTAACCGGGGACACTGAAGCTTTCTTT	CASSLTGDTEAFF
TRBJ2-7	.	.	13	TRBV2	TGTGCCACCAACAGGAACCCTTACGACGAGCAGTACTTC	CATNRNPYDEQYF
TRBJ2-2	.	TRBD1	17	TRBV11-3	TGTGCCAGCAGCTTAGATCGACGGGACAGGGCAACCGGGGAGCTGTTTTTT	CASSLDRRDRATGELFF
TRBJ2-3	.	.	13	TRBV19	TGTGCCGTTCTGTTCGGGACTCCTGATACGCAGTATTTT	CAVLFGTPDTQYF
TRBJ2-5	.	TRBD2	15	TRBV5-1	TGCGCCAGCAGCTCGGGACTAGCGCAGAAAGAGACCCAGTACTTC	CASSSGLAQKETQYF
TRBJ1-6	.	TRBD1	16	TRBV7-2	TGTGCCAGCAGCTTAGTCAACAGGGGCAATAATTCACCCCTCCACTTT	CASSLVNRGNNSPLHF
TRBJ1-3	.	.	16	TRBV30	TGTGCCTGGACAAGAAGCGGGAGGTTTAATGGAAACACCATATATTTT	CAWTRSGRFNGNTIYF
TRBJ2-5	.	.	12	TRBV9	TGTGCCAGCAGCGCCCCCCGGGGGACCCAGTACTTC	CASSAPRGTQYF
TRBJ2-6	.	TRBD2	17	TRBV5-1	TGCGCCAGCAGGGTTAGCGGGGGGTACTCTGGGGCCAACGTCCTGACTTTC	CASRVSGGYSGANVLTF
TRBJ1-5	.	TRBD1	15	TRBV7-9	TGTGCCAGCAGCGGGACGGACAGGAGTAATCAGCCCCAGCATTTT	CASSGTDRSNQPQHF
TRBJ2-5	.	TRBD1	13	TRBV27	TGTGCCAGCAGTCGACAGGGTGAGGAGACCCAGTACTTC	CASSRQGEETQYF
TRBJ1-2	.	TRBD1	16	TRBV9	TGTGCCAGCAGCGCCAGGGACAGGGCCCGTGACTATGGCTACACCTTC	CASSARDRARDYGYTF
TRBJ2-3	.	TRBD1	15	TRBV2	TGTGCCAGCAGGCAGGACAGGGCCCTTACAGATACGCAGTATTTT	CASRQDRALTDTQYF
TRBJ2-7	.	TRBD1	13	TRBV14	TGTGCCAGCAGCCGGGACAGGGGTGGCGAGCAGTACTTC	CASSRDRGGEQYF
TRBJ1-2	.	.	13	TRBV18	TGTGCCAGCTCACCACAGACGGAGACAGTACCTGAATTC	CASSPQTETVPEF